The source of this T cell receptor (beta chain) is a study of T cells in Graves' hyperthyroidism and ophthalmopathy. Whole-study context: Prior to any treatment, at the point of initial diagnosis, peripheral blood was collected. General study points: Most thyroid clonotypes expanded above 0.001 appeared in blood too.

Amplified TCR beta CDR3 regions derived from RNA transcripts. A set of HTBI primers served as the primers for a first-round RT-PCR of the TCR CDR3. TCRdb passed the multiplex PCR reads through MiXCR, listing each CDR3 protein once. The sample has roughly 290,000 distinct CDR3 sequences, less than 15% seen once. Drawn at first hyperthyroidism diagnosis, the blood sample preceded any ophthalmopathy symptoms. Around 9.9 ml of fresh peripheral blood supplied the PBMCs. This clonotype was recorded at least ten times. Its specificity is not known. V dropped 3 bases and J dropped 2 bases, with 8 bases sitting between them. The CDR3 runs 13 residues. Germline values: CDR1 MNHEY, CDR2 SMNVEV (reference sequence).

Sequencing input: blood. The TCR sequence derives from a woman in her thirties with Graves' hyperthyroidism that later progressed to Graves' ophthalmopathy. The chain combines TRBV27 with TRBJ2-7; D gene unclear. CDR3 nucleotide sequence: TGTGCCAGCAGTTTGAACAGAGCCTACGAGCAGTACTTC. It specifies CASSLNRAYEQYF.